Sequencing of this T cell receptor (beta chain) was carried out in a study of graft-versus-host responses after intestinal transplantation (dated by TCRdb to the early 2020s). In the study overall: Recipients received multivisceral, liver-intestinal, or isolated intestinal transplants. All recipients received anti-thymocyte globulin induction followed by maintenance tacrolimus and steroids for around three years. Graft-versus-host and host-versus-graft alloreactive T cell clones were tracked in the graft, circulation and bone marrow after intestinal transplantation using bulk TCR-beta CDR3 sequencing. Alloreactive clones were identified by sequencing pre-transplant mixed lymphocyte reaction products and comparing them with unstimulated pre-transplant donor and recipient T cells. The cohort enrolled approximately 24 intestinal transplant recipients, one of whom was a retransplant, and a few patients without pretransplant specimens were excluded. Donor T cell macrochimerism was defined as a peak of at least 4% donor T cells among recipient peripheral blood mononuclear cells. Instead of going to the commercial service, samples from three later patients were sequenced in-house on an Illumina MiSeq and processed with MiXCR. Study-wide conclusions, independent of this receptor: GvH clones turned up in recipient bone marrow, with some appearing earlier in ileal mucosa or blood, a pattern consistent with an intestinal mucosal origin. Conclusions were limited by the relatively low number and heterogeneity of intestinal transplant patients. High GvH to HvG T cell clonal ratios were observed in the allografts of patients with donor T cell macrochimerism. Early after transplant, peak levels of circulating GvH clones were associated with declines in HvG clones.

In the first month after transplant, blood samples were collected up to 4 times, and after that at least monthly when available. The library was obtained by the immunoSEQ multiplex PCR assay. For most patients, genomic DNA was subjected to high-throughput TCR-beta CDR3 sequencing by Adaptive Biotechnologies. Processing in the source paper ran as follows. Adaptive's ImmunoSEQ software was the source of the TCR sequencing data for fewer than 20 patients, while a few other patients were processed with MiXCR and VDJtools. Because the origin of CDR3 nucleotide sequences shared between donor and recipient could not be assigned, those sequences were removed. To count as alloreactive, a clone needed at least 2-fold expansion over unstimulated cells and a minimum CFSE-low frequency of 0.002% (template counts) or 0.001% (read counts). Clones were considered mappable if detected in sequenced pre-transplant spleen, lymph node, or MLR CFSE-low populations of the donor or recipient. Cumulative frequency of alloreactive clones was calculated as a percentage of all sequences weighted by copy number. TCRdb took this table from immuneACCESS and kept in-frame rearrangements with V and J called. Such tables lack part of the clones; where checked against another copy, unresolved V genes explain under half of the gap, and the rest is unexplained. From that table come the V and J calls and clone size; the DNA was used to work out D and trimming. The sample table records about 25,000 clones; 93% of these occur just once. Clones ranked in the top ten supply around 0.57% of the sample.

As for this clone: There is no known antigen for this receptor. Nothing much larger sits one base from this clone, and base qualities are not available.

Including cysteine and phenylalanine, the CDR3 has 16 amino acids. CDR3 DNA is the only sequence kept; it has 48 bases, read in frame from the first base. Trimming costs V 1 base and J 0 bases, and their ends lie 10 bases apart. Sequences LNHNV (CDR1) and YYDKDF (CDR2) are obtained from the germline V gene (reference sequence). This clonotype was obtained from a human patient who received an intestinal transplant, so some T cells may come from the graft donor. The specimen comprised PBMCs, sampled 18 days after transplant. The sequence is built from TRBV15 and TRBJ1-3, with the D gene uncertain. The CDR3 amino acid sequence is: CATSRGDTSSGNTIYF. The DNA sequence is as follows: TGTGCCACCAGCAGAGGGGATACAAGCTCTGGAAACACCATATATTTT.